This TCR beta chain was identified during a study of long-term antiretroviral therapy in people with HIV. General observations from the study: Clones that had undergone expansion before ART prevailed in the repertoire throughout all time points. Blood in the study was drawn between the mid-2000s and the late 2010s, possibly under older ART regimens, which may be less effective than current ones.

Points on this clone: Its specificity is unknown.

Every donor had one or more pre-ART and two or more post-ART PBMC samples. V lost 3 bases, J lost 3 bases, and 1 base stayed unmatched. The germline gives CDR1 SEHNR, CDR2 FQNEAQ (reference sequence). CDR3 size: 13 residues. The assay used was immunoSEQ (version v3.0), run at survey level. Sequencing aimed at roughly 40,000-55,000 T-cell genomes per sample. Produced via immunoSEQ multiplex PCR; TCRdb's table is partial and in-frame only. Counted here are around 21,000 clones, 82% occurring once; the ten biggest clones make up 8.1%. The TCR originated in a man in his fifties with HIV. The chain joins TRBV7-9 to TRBJ2-5; the match to TRBD1 covers 7 bases. Sequenced material: unsorted PBMCs, taken at the start of antiretroviral therapy. In nucleotides, the CDR3 is TGTGCCAGCAGCTTTGACAGGGAAGAGACCCAGTACTTC. Residues: CASSFDREETQYF.